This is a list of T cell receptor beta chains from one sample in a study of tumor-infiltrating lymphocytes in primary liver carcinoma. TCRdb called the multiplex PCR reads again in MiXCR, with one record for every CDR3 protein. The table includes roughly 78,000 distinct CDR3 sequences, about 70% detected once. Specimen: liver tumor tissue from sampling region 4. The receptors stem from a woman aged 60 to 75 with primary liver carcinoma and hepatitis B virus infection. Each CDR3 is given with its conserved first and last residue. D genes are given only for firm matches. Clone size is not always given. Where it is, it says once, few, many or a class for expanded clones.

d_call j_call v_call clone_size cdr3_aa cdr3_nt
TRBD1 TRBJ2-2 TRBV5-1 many CASSAGTGITGELFF TGCGCCAGCAGTGCGGGGACAGGGATTACCGGGGAGCTGTTTTTT
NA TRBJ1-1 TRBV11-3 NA CASSSLCWGYTEAFF TGTGCCAGCAGCTCATTGTGTTGGGGGTATACTGAAGCTTTCTTT
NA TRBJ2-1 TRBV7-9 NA CASSGRQTCGNEQFF TGTGCCAGCAGCGGCCGACAGACCTGCGGGAATGAGCAGTTCTTC
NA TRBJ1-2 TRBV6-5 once CASSYSTGSTCNCGYTF TGTGCCAGCAGTTACTCGACGGGTTCGACTTGTAACTGTGGCTACACCTTC
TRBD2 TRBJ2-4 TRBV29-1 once CSVGGTSANIQYF TGCAGCGTTGGGGGGACTAGCGCAAACATTCAGTACTTC
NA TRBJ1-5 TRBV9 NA CASSVDSGPQHF TGTGCCAGCAGCGTTGATTCGGGGCCCCAGCATTTT
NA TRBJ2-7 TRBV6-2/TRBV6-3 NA CASSYSRNIVYEQYF TGTGCCAGCAGTTACTCTCGGAATATCGTCTACGAGCAGTACTTC
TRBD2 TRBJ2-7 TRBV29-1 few CSVNQGLAGMLYEQYF TGCAGCGTGAATCAGGGACTAGCGGGAATGTTATACGAGCAGTACTTT
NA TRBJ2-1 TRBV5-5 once CARSLGWGTDLGINGEFF TGTGCCCGCAGCTTGGGTTGGGGCACCGATCTAGGGATCAATGGGGAGTTCTTC
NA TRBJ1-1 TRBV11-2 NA CTSSLESGTEAFF TGTACCAGTAGCTTAGAGTCGGGCACTGAAGCTTTCTTT
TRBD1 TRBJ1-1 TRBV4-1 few CASSHLGQLNTEAFF TGCGCCAGCAGCCACCTGGGACAGTTGAACACTGAAGCTTTCTTT
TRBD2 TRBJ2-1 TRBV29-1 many CSVTRGLAGGSMDEQFF TGCAGCGTCACCAGGGGGCTAGCGGGAGGGTCCATGGATGAGCAGTTCTTC
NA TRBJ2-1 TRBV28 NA CASNSSYSEQFF TGTGCCAGCAACTCCAGTTACAGTGAGCAGTTCTTC
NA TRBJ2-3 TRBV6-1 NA CASSLAIRTDAQYF TGTGCCAGCAGTCTAGCGATTAGGACAGATGCGCAGTATTTT
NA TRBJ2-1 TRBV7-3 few CASSLGLVTYNEQFF TGTGCCAGCAGCTTAGGGCTAGTTACCTACAATGAGCAGTTCTTC
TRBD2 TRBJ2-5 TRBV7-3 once CASSPWGGVQETQYF TGTGCCAGCAGTCCCTGGGGGGGGGTTCAAGAGACCCAGTACTTC
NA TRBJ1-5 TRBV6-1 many CASSDPRGNRQPQHF TGTGCCAGCAGTGACCCTCGTGGAAATCGGCAGCCCCAGCATTTT
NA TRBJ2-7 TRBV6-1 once CAGSGRTRVTYEQYF TGTGCCGGCAGTGGACGGACTCGCGTCACCTACGAGCAGTACTTC
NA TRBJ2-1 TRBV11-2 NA CASSLDQQDIVYNKQFF TGTGCCAGCAGCTTAGATCAACAGGATATTGTCTACAATAAGCAGTTCTTC
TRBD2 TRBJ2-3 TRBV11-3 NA CTSSSRGTNGSRDTQYF TGTACCAGCAGCTCCCGAGGGACTAACGGGAGCCGAGATACACAGTATTTT
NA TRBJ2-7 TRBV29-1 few CSVVGVRGVDEQYF TGCAGCGTTGTAGGCGTGAGGGGAGTTGACGAGCAGTACTTC
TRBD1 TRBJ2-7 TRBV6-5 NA CASSFAWTGLGGQYF TGTGCCAGCAGTTTCGCCTGGACAGGCCTAGGTGGGCAGTATTTC
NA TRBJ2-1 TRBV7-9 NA CASSLDTPRAGAIQWNEQFF TGTGCCAGCAGCTTAGATACTCCTCGTGCGGGTGCTATCCAATGGAATGAGCAGTTCTTC
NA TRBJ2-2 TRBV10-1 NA CTSSGQVNTGELFF TGCACCAGCAGTGGGCAGGTGAACACCGGGGAGCTGTTTTTT
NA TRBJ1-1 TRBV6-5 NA CPSKRGGRALNTEAFF TGTCCCAGCAAAAGGGGGGGGCGAGCGCTGAATACTGAAGCTTTCTTT
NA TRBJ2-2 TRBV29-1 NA CSVGYWVAGELFF TGCAGCGTTGGATACTGGGTGGCCGGGGAGCTGTTTTTT
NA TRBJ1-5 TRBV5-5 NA CASSVGTSNPHQHF TGTGCCAGCAGCGTTGGGACTTCCAATCCGCACCAGCATTTT
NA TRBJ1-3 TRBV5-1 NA CASSLARGISSGNTIYF TGCGCCAGCAGCTTGGCACGGGGAATCAGCTCTGGAAACACCATATATTTT
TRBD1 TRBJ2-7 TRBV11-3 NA CANSPGTGGNNEQYF TGTGCTAACAGTCCCGGGACAGGGGGCAACAACGAGCAGTACTTC
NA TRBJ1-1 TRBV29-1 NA CSVDRGTMGTEAFF TGCAGCGTTGACAGGGGCACTATGGGCACTGAAGCTTTCTTT
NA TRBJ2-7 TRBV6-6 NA CASNRDGGLYERYF TGTGCCAGCAACCGGGACGGGGGGCTTTACGAGCGGTACTTC
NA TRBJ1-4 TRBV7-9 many CASSLAGQNEKLFF TGTGCCAGCAGCTTAGCAGGTCAGAATGAAAAACTGTTTTTT
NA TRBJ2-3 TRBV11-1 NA CASSSLFSLGDMQYF TGTGCCAGCAGCTCTCTATTTTCTCTCGGGGATATGCAGTATTTT
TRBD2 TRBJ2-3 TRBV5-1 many CASSPGLADTQYF TGCGCCAGCAGTCCCGGACTAGCAGATACGCAGTATTTT
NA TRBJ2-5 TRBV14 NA CASNQEQGGLRGETHYF TGTGCCAGCAACCAAGAACAAGGGGGACTCCGAGGGGAGACCCACTACTTC
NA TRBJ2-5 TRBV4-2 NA CASSQDGGTEETWYF TGTGCCAGCAGCCAAGACGGAGGTACAGAAGAGACCTGGTACTTC
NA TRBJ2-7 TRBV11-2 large CASSLASGAGGYEQYF TGTGCCAGCAGCTTAGCGTCGGGGGCAGGAGGCTACGAGCAGTACTTC
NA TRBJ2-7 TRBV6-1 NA CASTGAGCHEQYF TGTGCCAGTACCGGGGCAGGGTGCCACGAGCAGTACTTC
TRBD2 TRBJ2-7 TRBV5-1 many CASSTLAGGPNEQYF TGCGCCAGCAGCACCTTAGCGGGAGGGCCTAACGAGCAGTACTTC
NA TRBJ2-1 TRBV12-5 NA CVSGFEVAYNDQFF TGTGTTAGTGGTTTCGAGGTAGCTTACAATGATCAGTTCTTC
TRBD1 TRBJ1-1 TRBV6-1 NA CAISEYQGGTEAFF TGTGCCATCAGTGAATACCAGGGGGGCACCGAAGCTTTCTTT
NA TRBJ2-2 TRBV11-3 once CVRSSHTGLAGELFF TGTGTCAGGAGCTCCCACACAGGCCTAGCCGGGGAGCTGTTTTTC
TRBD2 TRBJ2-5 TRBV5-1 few CASSMGLAGGRLVETQYF TGCGCCAGCAGCATGGGACTAGCGGGAGGACGCCTTGTCGAGACCCAGTACTTC
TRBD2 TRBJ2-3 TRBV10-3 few CAISESTAGRTDTQYF TGTGCCATCAGTGAGTCGACAGCGGGACGCACAGATACGCAGTATTTT
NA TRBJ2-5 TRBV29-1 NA CSAYSGSQATQYF TGCAGCGCGTATTCGGGATCTCAAGCGACCCAGTACTTC
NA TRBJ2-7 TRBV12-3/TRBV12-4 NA CASCFSHGAYEQYF TGTGCCAGCTGTTTCTCACATGGCGCCTACGAGCAGTACTTC
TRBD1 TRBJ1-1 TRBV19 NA CASSSRQGAEAFF TGTGCCAGTAGTTCCCGACAGGGGGCTGAAGCTTTCTTT
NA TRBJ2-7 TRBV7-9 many CASSLFPRRSHEQYF TGTGCCAGCAGCTTGTTCCCTCGGAGGAGCCACGAGCAGTACTTC
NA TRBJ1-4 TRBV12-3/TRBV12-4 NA CAISPTQGKLFF TGTGCCATCAGCCCCACTCAGGGAAAACTGTTTTTT
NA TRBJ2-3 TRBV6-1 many CASSEEVGRGTDTQYF TGTGCCAGCAGTGAAGAAGTGGGTAGGGGCACAGATACGCAGTATTTT
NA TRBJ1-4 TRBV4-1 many CASSRRVSTNEKLFF TGCGCCAGCAGCCGGCGGGTCAGCACTAATGAAAAACTGTTTTTT
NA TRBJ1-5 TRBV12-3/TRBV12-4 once CTSSFDSIQPQHF TGTACCAGCAGTTTTGACAGCATTCAGCCCCAGCATTTT
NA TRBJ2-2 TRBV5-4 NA CASSMSQRAFITGELFF TGTGCCAGCAGCATGAGCCAGCGGGCGTTTATCACGGGGGAGCTGTTTTTT
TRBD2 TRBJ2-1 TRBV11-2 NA CASRQTSGASYKQFF TGTGCCAGCAGGCAGACTAGCGGGGCTTCCTATAAGCAATTCTTC
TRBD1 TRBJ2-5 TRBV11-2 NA CASSLTGREETQYF TGTGCCAGCAGCCTGACAGGGCGGGAAGAGACCCAGTACTTC
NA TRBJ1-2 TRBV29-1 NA CSVEQGGNGYTF TGCAGTGTTGAACAGGGAGGGAATGGCTACACCTTC
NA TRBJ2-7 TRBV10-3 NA CAISEGRGPYEQHF TGTGCCATCAGTGAGGGCAGGGGACCCTACGAGCAGCACTTC